One and the same sample provided the 23 T cell receptor beta chains below, sequenced in a study of molecular identifiers for immune sequencing clone quantification. Using its own MiXCR run on the PCR reads, TCRdb lists one record per CDR3 protein. The sample has some 320,000 distinct CDR3 sequences; over 20% are singletons. Sequencing was carried out using naive CD8+ T cells from blood, with Jurkat cell RNA spiked in. Subset denoted: FACS-sorted CD8+CD4-CCR7+CD45RA+ naive T cells. The receptors originated from a human donor in good health. Some libraries in this study had Jurkat cell RNA spiked in.

This clonotype was observed a few times. CDR3 DNA sequence: TGTGCCAGCAGCCCGGCGGGAGCGGGGGAGAACTACCAAGAGACCCAGTACTTC. Translating it yields CASSPAGAGENYQETQYF. The chain combines TRBV11-2 with TRBJ2-5; TRBD2 agrees at 8 bases. The CDR3 is 18 residues long. Looked up from germline, CDR1 is SGHAT and CDR2 is FQNNGV. The trim removed 5 bases at V and 0 bases at J, leaving 14 bases unmatched.

This clonotype came up many times. The chain has TRBV27 and TRBJ1-1; TRBD1 matches 10 bases. J was trimmed by 4 bases and V by 5 bases; bases with no gene match: 10. Germline V CDR1 and CDR2: MNHEY, SMNVEV (reference sequence). This CDR3 region has 16 residues. The CDR3 reads CASSPGTGALGTEAFF. For the CDR3, the DNA is TGTGCCAGCAGTCCCGGGACAGGGGCGCTAGGCACTGAAGCTTTCTTT.

This sequence joins TRBV4-1 and TRBJ2-5; 9 nucleotides agree with TRBD1. Germline V gene lookup returns CDR1 MGHRA and CDR2 YSYEKL. V lost 4 bases, J lost 6 bases, and 6 bases stayed unmatched. This CDR3 has 14 residues. CDR3 nucleotides: TGCGCCAGCAGCCCGTGGGACAGGGTCAAGACCCAGTACTTC. Translation gives CASSPWDRVKTQYF.

Concerning this clonotype itself: This may arise from a read error, as a much more abundant clone is one base away. This chain joins TRBV5-3 and TRBJ2-4; 10 bases line up with TRBD2. TRBV5-3 is designated an ORF whose function remains uncertain. This CDR3 comprises 16 residues. The trim removed 8 bases at V and 0 bases at J, leaving 8 bases unmatched. CDR3 amino acids: CASSPSGGLAKNIQYF. The DNA for the CDR3 is TGTGCCAGCAGCCCTAGCGGGGGATTAGCCAAAAACATTCAGTACTTC.

This clonotype was observed many times. The V gene is TRBV20-1, the J gene TRBJ2-7, with D maybe TRBD2 (6 bases). The length of the CDR3 is 14 residues. V lost 3 bases to trimming and J lost 2 bases, with 14 bases between them. Germline values: CDR1 DFQATT, CDR2 SNEGSKA (reference sequence). CDR3 protein: CSARGEDLTYEQYF. CDR3 coding DNA: TGCAGTGCTAGGGGGGAGGACCTCACCTACGAGCAGTACTTC.

The rearrangement uses TRBV12-3 or TRBV12-4 and TRBJ2-3; 7 bases align to TRBD2. V was clipped by 3 bases and J by 2 bases; unmatched bases: 8. The CDR3 length is 16 residues. The CDR3, as DNA: TGTGCCAGCAGTTTCTCTAGCGGATTTAACACAGATACGCAGTATTTT. This gives the protein CASSFSSGFNTDTQYF.

This clonotype was picked up many times. A read error may explain this, as a much larger clone is one base away. J is TRBJ2-7 and V is TRBV7-9; 8 bases are a match to TRBD1. After removal of 4 bases from V and 1 base from J, the junction contained 0 bases not matched to a gene. Germline-derived CDR1 and CDR2 are SEHNR and FQNEAQ (reference sequence). This CDR3 contains 13 residues. DNA of the CDR3: TGTGCCAGCAGCTGGACAGGGTCCTACGAGCAGTACTTC. Its translation: CASSWTGSYEQYF.

This clonotype was recorded a few times. A much larger clone sits a single nucleotide away, making a read error possible. The J gene is TRBJ2-5, the V gene TRBV2, with TRBD2 matching 11 bases. The CDR3 sequence is 17 residues long. CDR1 and CDR2 from the germline V gene are SNHLY and FYNNEI. Trimming removed 1 base from V and 4 bases from J; junction bases left unmatched: 8. Here the CDR3 reads CASSEEPGTSGRETQYF. In nucleotides, the CDR3 is TGTGCCAGCAGTGAAGAGCCCGGGACTAGCGGACGAGAGACCCAGTACTTC.

This clonotype was observed at least ten times. The chain links TRBV2 to TRBJ1-4; 8 nucleotides match TRBD1. The CDR3 has 12 amino acids. The V and J ends lost 8 bases and 4 bases, in that order; junction bases with no gene match: 0. Germline CDR1 and CDR2: SNHLY and FYNNEI. Here the CDR3 DNA reads TGTGCCAGCGGACAGGGTAATGAAAAACTGTTTTTT. Protein: CASGQGNEKLFF.

This clonotype was recorded many times. The chain employs TRBV7-9 and TRBJ2-3; no firm D call. This CDR3 comprises 13 residues. V shed 5 bases and J shed 2 bases, with 8 bases lying between them. Germline values: CDR1 SEHNR, CDR2 FQNEAQ (reference sequence). The CDR3 here is CASSMENTDTQYF. The DNA for the CDR3 is TGTGCCAGCAGCATGGAAAACACAGATACGCAGTATTTT.

This clonotype has a handful of counts. V and J are TRBV4-3 and TRBJ2-3, with 8 bases matching TRBD2. CDR3 length: 17 residues. The V gene's germline CDR1 is LGHNA and CDR2 YSLEER. Losses at the gene ends were 0 bases for V and 1 base for J; bases not matched to a gene: 6. The CDR3 DNA sequence: TGCGCCAGCAGCCAAGAAGCGACTAGCGACGGCACAGATACGCAGTATTTT. This encodes CASSQEATSDGTDTQYF.

Comment on this clonotype: A much larger clone differs by one base, so this may be a read error. The chain has TRBV7-9 and TRBJ1-1, with 8 bases that match TRBD1. Germline V CDR1 and CDR2: SEHNR, FQNEAQ (reference sequence). V dropped 6 bases and J dropped 7; count of bases not matched to a gene: 4. This CDR3 comprises 12 residues. The CDR3: CASRRDRREAFF. In DNA form, the CDR3 reads TGTGCCAGCAGACGGGACAGGCGTGAAGCTTTCTTT.

The chain uses TRBV12-3 or TRBV12-4 and TRBJ2-1; perhaps TRBD2 as D (7 bases). V was trimmed by 8 bases and J by 7 bases, leaving 21 bases between them. The CDR3 runs to 15 residues. The CDR3 is CASPPEGGPVNEQFF. The CDR3 coding sequence is TGTGCCAGCCCCCCCGAGGGGGGGCCGGTAAATGAGCAGTTCTTC.

This clonotype was counted at least ten times. The V call is TRBV7-2, the J call TRBJ1-5, with 11 bases identical to TRBD1. CDR3 length equals 14 residues. Per germline, CDR1 SGHTA and CDR2 FQGNSA. With V trimmed by 4 bases and J by 7 bases, 3 bases remained unmatched. CDR3 sequence reads: CASSYGTGGQPQHF. The CDR3 bases are TGTGCCAGCAGCTACGGGACAGGGGGGCAGCCCCAGCATTTT.

This clonotype was recorded many times. The J gene is TRBJ2-5, the V gene TRBV9; no firm D call. Germline lookup yields CDR1 SGDLS and CDR2 YYNGEE. The CDR3 sequence is 13 residues long. Trimming shortened V by 0 bases and J by 4 bases, and 7 bases separated the two germline ends. CDR3 protein: CASSVVGGETQYF. CDR3 sequence (DNA): TGTGCCAGCAGCGTAGTTGGTGGAGAGACCCAGTACTTC.

A note on this clonotype: A much larger clonotype is one base distant, so this may be a read error. The chain is built from TRBV14 and TRBJ2-5; D uncertain. Germline values: CDR1 SGHDN, CDR2 FVKESK. The CDR3 is made up of 16 amino acids. The CDR3 DNA reads TGTGCCAGCAGCCAAGATCGCTCGGCCCGTAAACAGACCCAGCACTTC. It codes for CASSQDRSARKQTQHF. Together with reference TRBV14 and TRBJ2-5, the CDR3 gives the full variable domain: EAGVTQFPSHSVIEKGQTVTLRCDPISGHDNLYWYRRVMGKEIKFLLHFVKESKQDESGMPNNRFLAERTGGTYSTLKVQPAELEDSGVYFCASSQDRSARKQTQHFGPGTRLLVL.

On this clonotype: A much larger clone is a single base away; this may be a read error. This chain uses TRBV5-3 with TRBJ2-7, with D perhaps being TRBD1 or TRBD2 (5 bases each). TRBV5-3 is identified as an open reading frame with a role that is uncertain. This CDR3 has 14 amino acids. The CDR3 DNA reads TGTACCAGCAGCTTGATGACAGCGGCCTACGAGCAGTACTTC. Its translation is CTSSLMTAAYEQYF.

This clonotype showed up many times. The chain is built from TRBV29-1 and TRBJ2-6; TRBD1 matches 9 bases. V was pared by 7 bases and J by 4 bases, with 14 bases of the junction left unmatched. Germline values: CDR1 SQVTM, CDR2 ANQGSEA. The CDR3 has 17 residues. The chain's CDR3 is CSAQMRTGDGGANVLTF. DNA for the CDR3: TGCAGCGCCCAGATGAGGACAGGGGACGGCGGGGCCAACGTCCTGACTTTC.

Worth noting for this clonotype: A much larger clone differs by one base, so this may be a read error. This chain uses TRBV5-4 with TRBJ1-1, with D maybe TRBD1 (5 bases). This CDR3 contains 14 residues. Germline CDR1 is SGHNT and CDR2 is YYREEE (reference sequence). The CDR3 loop reads CAGSLRGVNTEAFF. The CDR3 region has the DNA TGTGCCGGCAGCTTAAGGGGCGTGAACACTGAAGCTTTCTTT.

There are many counts of this clonotype. This chain connects TRBV10-3 to TRBJ2-7, with D tentatively TRBD1 or TRBD2 (5 bases each). The germline V gene has CDR1 ENHRY and CDR2 SYGVKD. Trimming shortened V by 7 bases and J by 1 base, and 11 bases separated the two germline ends. The CDR3 covers 13 residues. CDR3 nucleotide sequence: TGTGCCATCAATCGGGACGGATCCTACGAGCAGTACTTC. The encoded protein is CAINRDGSYEQYF.

This clonotype came up many times. The chain recombines TRBV7-9 with TRBJ2-3, with D unclear. V was trimmed by 2 bases and J by 2 bases, leaving 8 bases between them. From germline, CDR1 is SEHNR and CDR2 FQNEAQ (reference sequence). There are 14 residues in the CDR3. The CDR3 DNA follows: TGTGCCAGCAGCTTATTGTCGAACACAGATACGCAGTATTTT. Protein: CASSLLSNTDTQYF.

This clonotype appeared a few times. A junction boundary mismatches the germline segment, possibly from a read error. The chain couples TRBV4-1 to TRBJ2-3, with D tentatively TRBD1 (7 bases). The germline gives CDR1 MGHRA, CDR2 YSYEKL. This CDR3 contains 17 residues. In nucleotides, the CDR3 is TGCGCCAGCAACCAAGTCGCGGGACAGTCATTCGTAGATACGCAGTATTTT. The encoded protein is CASNQVAGQSFVDTQYF.

This clonotype showed up just a few times. V usage is TRBV27 and J usage is TRBJ2-2; possible D gene TRBD2, 5 bases. Trimming shortened V by 6 bases and J by 8 bases, and 13 bases separated the two germline ends. The CDR3 has 13 residues. CDR1 and CDR2 (germline): MNHEY, SMNVEV (reference sequence). CDR3 loop: CASREVPAGELFF. CDR3 DNA: TGTGCCAGCAGGGAGGTCCCCGCGGGGGAGCTGTTTTTT.